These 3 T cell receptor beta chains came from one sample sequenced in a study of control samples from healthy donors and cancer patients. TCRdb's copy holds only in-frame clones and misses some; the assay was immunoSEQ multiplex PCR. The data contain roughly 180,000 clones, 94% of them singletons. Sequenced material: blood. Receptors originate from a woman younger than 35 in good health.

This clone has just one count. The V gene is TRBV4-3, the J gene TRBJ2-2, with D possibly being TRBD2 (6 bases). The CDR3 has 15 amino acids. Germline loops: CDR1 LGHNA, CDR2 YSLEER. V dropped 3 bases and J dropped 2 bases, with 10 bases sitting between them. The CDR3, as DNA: TGCGCCAGCAGCCAGGAGGGTATCAACACCGGGGAGCTGTTTTTT. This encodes CASSQEGINTGELFF.

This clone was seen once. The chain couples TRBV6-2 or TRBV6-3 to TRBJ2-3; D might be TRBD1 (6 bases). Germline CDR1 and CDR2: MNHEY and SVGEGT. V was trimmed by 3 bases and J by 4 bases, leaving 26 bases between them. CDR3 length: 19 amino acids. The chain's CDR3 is CASSYNPTRTTGNPDTQYF. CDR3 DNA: TGTGCCAGCAGTTATAACCCCACCCGAACTACAGGGAATCCAGATACGCAGTATTTT.

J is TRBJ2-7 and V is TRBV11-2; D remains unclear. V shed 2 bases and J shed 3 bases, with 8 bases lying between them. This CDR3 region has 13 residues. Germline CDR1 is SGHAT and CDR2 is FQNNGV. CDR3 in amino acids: CASSLIPLYEQYF. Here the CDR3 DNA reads TGTGCCAGCAGCTTAATCCCTCTCTACGAGCAGTACTTC.